The clone carrying this TCR beta chain occurred once. Its antigen is unidentified. The CDR3 extends over 15 amino acids. The V and J ends lost 0 bases and 4 bases respectively, with 11 bases between them. Germline loops: CDR1 SGDLS, CDR2 YYNGEE. These data belong to a study of T-cell memory formation after mild COVID-19. Overall study results and limits: Nothing showed for sure that second-wave clones peaking on day 37 were SARS-CoV-2 specific.

TCRdb fed the 5' RACE reads into MiXCR, producing one record per CDR3 protein. The table has hundreds of thousands of distinct CDR3 sequences, 18% seen once. Sequenced material: PBMCs or a T cell subset sorted from them (not recorded which). The clonotype was recovered from an adult woman who had mild COVID-19 (a few samples of this study predate the infection). Cell type and time point are not known. J is TRBJ2-1 and V is TRBV9; D is ambiguous. The CDR3 DNA is TGTGCCAGCAGCGTAGTTCCTAGTCCTTACAATGAGCAGTTCTTC. Its protein is CASSVVPSPYNEQFF.